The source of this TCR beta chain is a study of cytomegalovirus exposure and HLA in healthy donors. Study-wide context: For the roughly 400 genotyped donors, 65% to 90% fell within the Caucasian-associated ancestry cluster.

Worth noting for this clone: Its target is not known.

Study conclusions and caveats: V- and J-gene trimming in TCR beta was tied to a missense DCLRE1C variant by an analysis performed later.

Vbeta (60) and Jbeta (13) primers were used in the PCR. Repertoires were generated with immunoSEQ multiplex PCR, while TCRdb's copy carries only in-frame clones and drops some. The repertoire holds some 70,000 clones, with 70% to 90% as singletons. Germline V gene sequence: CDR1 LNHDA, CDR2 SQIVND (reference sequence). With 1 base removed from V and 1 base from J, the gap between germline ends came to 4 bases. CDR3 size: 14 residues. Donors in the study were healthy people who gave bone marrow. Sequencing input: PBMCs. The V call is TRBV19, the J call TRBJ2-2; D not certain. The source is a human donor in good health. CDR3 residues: CASSIGLNTGELFF. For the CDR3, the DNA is TGTGCCAGTAGTATAGGGCTGAACACCGGGGAGCTGTTTTTT.